This T cell receptor (beta chain) was recovered during a study of OX40 agonist ivuxolimab in advanced cancers. Study as a whole: Treatment of patients was with ivuxolimab, an agonistic anti-OX40 (CD134) antibody. Intravenous ivuxolimab was administered to patients every 2 weeks at 0.01 to 10 mg/kg. Overall study findings and caveats: Some nonresponders also had low normalized T-cell clonal expansion.

The length of the CDR3 is 12 residues. Per the germline V gene, CDR1 is MNHEY and CDR2 is SMNVEV (reference sequence). V was pared by 6 bases and J by 3 bases, with 2 bases of the junction left unmatched. TCRdb's table, derived via immunoSEQ multiplex PCR, lists solely in-frame clones and lacks some. The sample lists around 41,000 clones; 88% were seen once. In the case of this clone: Its target is not known.

The sample in question was CD4+ or CD8+ T cells sorted from blood, obtained in a trial of the OX40 agonist ivuxolimab. The chain recombines TRBV27 with TRBJ2-7; 7 nucleotides line up with TRBD2. This clonotype originated in an adult with an advanced solid tumor such as melanoma, head and neck, liver or kidney cancer. CDR3 sequence (DNA): TGTGCCAGCAGCTCGGGGGGCTACGAGCAGTACTTC. It encodes CASSSGGYEQYF.